The next 5 T cell receptor delta chains were all read from a single sample in a study of gammadelta T cells in human blood. TCRdb used CATT to re-call clones from the RT-PCR reads. The profile shows fewer than 1,500 delta-chain clones, roughly 8% of them singletons. Input material: non-Vgamma9Vdelta2 gamma-delta T cells from adult blood. The source of these receptors is a human donor.

Relative to its sample, this clone is large. This chain joins TRDV1 and TRDJ1; perhaps TRDD3 as D (5 bases). Trimming cost V 2 bases and J 0 bases, with 22 bases left between them. From germline, CDR1 is TSWWSYY and CDR2 QGS. The CDR3 totals 19 residues. In DNA form, the CDR3 reads TGTGCTCTTGGGGAAAGATTCCGGGGAGGGGCTCTGTACACCGATAAACTCATCTTT. This gives the protein CALGERFRGGALYTDKLIF.

In its sample, this clone is large. This chain joins TRDV2 and TRDJ3; no firm D call. The CDR3 has 17 amino acids. Per germline, CDR1 GEAIGNYY and CDR2 EKD. V lost 0 bases to trimming and J lost 0 bases, with 8 bases between them. As DNA, the CDR3 is TGTGCCTGTGACACCCTCCGGTGCTCCTGGGACACCCGACAGATGTTTTTC. Its translation: CACDTLRCSWDTRQMFF.

This clone counts as large. Other DNA sequences from this sample encode an identical CDR3 as well. The rearrangement uses TRDV2 and TRDJ1; TRDD3 aligns across 12 bases. J lost 4 bases, V lost 4 bases, and 30 bases had no gene match. CDR3 size: 23 residues. CDR1 is GEAIGNYY, CDR2 EKD, per germline. Here the CDR3 reads CACDFWGASSLLTGGYRSDKLIF. DNA of the CDR3: TGTGCCTGTGATTTTTGGGGGGCTTCCTCGCTCCTGACTGGGGGATACCGGAGCGATAAACTCATCTTT.

In regard to this clone: A much larger clonotype is one base distant, so this may be a read error. The chain couples TRDV2 to TRDJ1; weak D call: TRDD3 (5 bases). CDR1 GEAIGNYY and CDR2 EKD come from the germline V gene. Trimming removed 2 bases from V and 0 bases from J, with 18 bases in between. This CDR3 region has 17 residues. The CDR3 sequence: CACDIRSSGTNTDKLIF. DNA for the CDR3: TGTGCCTGTGACATCCGATCGTCTGGGACTAACACCGATAAACTCATCTTT.

This clone was counted a few times. This chain uses TRDV1 with TRDJ1; TRDD3 matches 11 bases. With 6 bases clipped from V and 8 bases from J, the junction kept 17 bases outside the gene matches. CDR3 length equals 17 residues. Looked up from germline, CDR1 is TSWWSYY and CDR2 is QGS. CDR3 region: CALGGIPTWGIRAKLIF. The CDR3 bases are TGTGCTCTTGGAGGGATTCCTACGTGGGGGATACGCGCCAAACTCATCTTT.